A selection of T cell receptor beta chains follows, all from one sample in a study of PD-1 blockade in classical Hodgkin lymphoma. Method: immunoSEQ multiplex PCR; TCRdb's copy keeps in-frame clones and lacks some. The table has just over 14,000 clones, about 83% seen once. Specimen: peripheral blood mononuclear cells (PBMCs), collected before the second cycle of nivolumab. The source is a human donor with classical Hodgkin lymphoma. The CDR3 runs from the conserved cysteine through the conserved F or W. The order of the fields is D gene, CDR3 length, clone size, V gene, J gene, CDR3 protein, CDR3 DNA. A D gene is named only where the DNA matches it firmly. Rows give clone size only sometimes, using once, few, many, or a class for an expanded clone.

d_call: TRBD1; cdr3_length: 16; clone_size: few; v_call: TRBV19; j_call: TRBJ1-5; cdr3_aa: CASRSFDRGGNQPQHF; cdr3_nt: TGTGCCAGTAGATCCTTCGACAGGGGAGGCAATCAGCCCCAGCATTTT
d_call: -; cdr3_length: 16; clone_size: once; v_call: TRBV18; j_call: TRBJ1-6; cdr3_aa: CASSPSAGRDNSPLHF; cdr3_nt: TGTGCCAGCTCACCATCTGCGGGCAGGGACAATTCACCCCTCCACTTT
d_call: -; cdr3_length: 14; clone_size: few; v_call: TRBV7-9; j_call: TRBJ1-6; cdr3_aa: CASSLPGANSPLHF; cdr3_nt: TGTGCCAGCAGCTTACCCGGGGCTAATTCACCCCTCCACTTT
d_call: TRBD1; cdr3_length: 15; clone_size: -; v_call: TRBV5-1; j_call: TRBJ2-7; cdr3_aa: CASTLSTGGGPEQYF; cdr3_nt: TGCGCCAGCACGCTCTCGACAGGGGGGGGACCCGAGCAGTACTTC
d_call: -; cdr3_length: 15; clone_size: -; v_call: TRBV10-2; j_call: TRBJ1-5; cdr3_aa: CASSEIPGQGQPQHF; cdr3_nt: TGCGCCAGCAGTGAGATCCCCGGGCAGGGCCAGCCCCAGCATTTT
d_call: TRBD1; cdr3_length: 16; clone_size: -; v_call: TRBV6-6; j_call: TRBJ2-3; cdr3_aa: CASSYSGGLGTDTQYF; cdr3_nt: TGTGCCAGCAGTTACTCAGGGGGCCTTGGCACAGATACGCAGTATTTT
d_call: -; cdr3_length: 13; clone_size: -; v_call: TRBV7-2; j_call: TRBJ2-1; cdr3_aa: CASTLQAYNEQFF; cdr3_nt: TGTGCCAGCACCCTACAGGCGTACAATGAGCAGTTCTTC
d_call: TRBD2; cdr3_length: 14; clone_size: once; v_call: TRBV10-1; j_call: TRBJ2-2; cdr3_aa: CASSPGRRAWELFF; cdr3_nt: TGCGCCAGTTCCCCCGGGAGGCGGGCCTGGGAGCTGTTTTTT
d_call: TRBD1; cdr3_length: 16; clone_size: -; v_call: TRBV5-8; j_call: TRBJ1-2; cdr3_aa: CASSPQGYSGGVGYTF; cdr3_nt: TGTGCCAGCAGCCCTCAGGGTTACTCAGGGGGCGTTGGCTACACCTTC
d_call: -; cdr3_length: 16; clone_size: -; v_call: TRBV7-8; j_call: TRBJ2-4; cdr3_aa: CASSPADLVTTAIQYF; cdr3_nt: TGTGCCAGCAGCCCCGCGGACCTAGTCACGACGGCCATTCAGTACTTC
d_call: -; cdr3_length: 13; clone_size: -; v_call: TRBV7-9; j_call: TRBJ2-5; cdr3_aa: CASSLVGLETQYF; cdr3_nt: TGTGCCAGCAGCTTGGTGGGATTGGAGACCCAGTACTTC
d_call: TRBD1; cdr3_length: 13; clone_size: -; v_call: TRBV18; j_call: TRBJ2-5; cdr3_aa: CASSYTGEETQYF; cdr3_nt: TGTGCCAGCTCGTATACAGGGGAAGAGACCCAGTACTTC
d_call: -; cdr3_length: 13; clone_size: once; v_call: TRBV6-6; j_call: TRBJ1-2; cdr3_aa: CASSFSRLYGYTF; cdr3_nt: TGTGCCAGCAGTTTCAGCAGGCTCTATGGCTACACCTTC